This TCR beta chain came from a study of T cell responses to AZD1222 COVID-19 vaccine. Study findings and constraints: Reports indicate that nearly half of spike-specific TCRs are directed at unmutated variant regions.

Only in-frame clones appear in the TCRdb table, and some are missing; sequencing was by immunoSEQ multiplex PCR. The sample shows some 180,000 clones, around 89% of them seen only once. The CDR3 is made up of 15 amino acids. Germline V gene lookup returns CDR1 LGHDT and CDR2 YNNKEL (reference sequence). V trimming: 4 bases; J trimming: 1 base; junction bases outside the gene matches: 3. On this clone itself: Its target is unknown.

This specimen consisted of peripheral blood, obtained on day 0 of AZD1222 vaccination. J is TRBJ2-3 and V is TRBV3-1 (or the pseudogene TRBV3-2); TRBD2 aligns across 9 bases. The sequence was obtained from an adult in good health. The CDR3 DNA reads TGTGCCAGCAGCCCTTGGACTAGCGGCACAGATACGCAGTATTTT. It yields the protein CASSPWTSGTDTQYF.